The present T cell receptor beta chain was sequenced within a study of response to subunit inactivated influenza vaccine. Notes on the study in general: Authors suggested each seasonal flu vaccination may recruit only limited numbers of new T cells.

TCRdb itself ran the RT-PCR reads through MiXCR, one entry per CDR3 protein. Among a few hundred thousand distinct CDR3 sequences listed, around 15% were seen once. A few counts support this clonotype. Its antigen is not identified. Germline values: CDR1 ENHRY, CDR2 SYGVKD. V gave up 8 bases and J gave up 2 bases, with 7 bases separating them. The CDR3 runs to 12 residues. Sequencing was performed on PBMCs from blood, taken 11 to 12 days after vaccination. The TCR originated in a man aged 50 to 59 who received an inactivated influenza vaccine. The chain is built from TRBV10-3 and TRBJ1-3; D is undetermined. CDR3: CAIWEPGNTIYF. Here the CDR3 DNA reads TGTGCCATCTGGGAACCTGGAAACACCATATATTTT.